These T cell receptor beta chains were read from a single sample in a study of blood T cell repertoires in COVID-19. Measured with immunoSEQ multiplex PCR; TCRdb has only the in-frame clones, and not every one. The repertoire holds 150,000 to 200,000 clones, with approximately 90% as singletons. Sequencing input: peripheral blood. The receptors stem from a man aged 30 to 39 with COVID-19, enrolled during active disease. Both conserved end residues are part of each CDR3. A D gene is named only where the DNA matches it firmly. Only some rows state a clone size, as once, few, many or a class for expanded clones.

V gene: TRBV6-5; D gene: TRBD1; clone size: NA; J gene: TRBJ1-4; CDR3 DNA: TGTGCCAGCAGGCCTCGACAGGGCTCTAATGAAAAACTGTTTTTT; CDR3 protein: CASRPRQGSNEKLFF
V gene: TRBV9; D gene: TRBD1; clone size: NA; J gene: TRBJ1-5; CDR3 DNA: TGTGCCAGCAGCGTAGGCGGGACAGCTAATCAGCCCCAGCATTTT; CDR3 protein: CASSVGGTANQPQHF
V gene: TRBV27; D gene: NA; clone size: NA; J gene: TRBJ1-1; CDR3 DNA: TGTGCCAGCAGTTTCTTGGGGGGGAAAGGTGCGAACACTGAAGCTTTCTTT; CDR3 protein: CASSFLGGKGANTEAFF
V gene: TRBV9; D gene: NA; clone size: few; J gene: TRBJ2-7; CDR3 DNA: TGTGCCAGCAGCGACAGCTCCTACGAGCAGTACTTC; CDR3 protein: CASSDSSYEQYF
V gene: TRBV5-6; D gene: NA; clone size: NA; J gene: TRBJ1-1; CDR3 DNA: TGTGCCAGCAGCCACATCACTGTACAGGGTACGGTTGAAGCTTTCTTT; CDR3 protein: CASSHITVQGTVEAFF
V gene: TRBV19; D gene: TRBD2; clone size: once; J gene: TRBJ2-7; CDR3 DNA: TGTGCCTTTCTTCCAGGACTAGAATTCCCCGAGCAGTACTTC; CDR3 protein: CAFLPGLEFPEQYF
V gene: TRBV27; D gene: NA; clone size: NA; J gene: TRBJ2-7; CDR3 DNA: TGTGCCAGCAGTCCCGTGCGGGGAGATCCCTACGAGCAGTACTTC; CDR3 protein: CASSPVRGDPYEQYF
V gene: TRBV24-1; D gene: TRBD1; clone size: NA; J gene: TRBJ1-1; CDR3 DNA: TGTGCCACCAGTGATTTTGAGGGGGCGAAAACTGAAGCTTTCTTT; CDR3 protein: CATSDFEGAKTEAFF
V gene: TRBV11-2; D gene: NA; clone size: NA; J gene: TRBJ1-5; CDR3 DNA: TGTGCCAGCAGCTTATCTGGCAGACATAATCAGCCCCAGCATTTT; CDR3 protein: CASSLSGRHNQPQHF
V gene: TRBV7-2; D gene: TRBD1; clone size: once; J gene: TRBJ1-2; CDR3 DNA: TGTGCCAGCAGCTTAGTCGCGGGGACAGGCTCAGCCTATGGCTACACCTTC; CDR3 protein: CASSLVAGTGSAYGYTF
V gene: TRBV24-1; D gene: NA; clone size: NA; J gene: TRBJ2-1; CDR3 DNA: TGTGCCACCAGTGAAGCCCGGGAACCCTGGGTCAATGAGCAGTTCTTC; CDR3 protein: CATSEAREPWVNEQFF
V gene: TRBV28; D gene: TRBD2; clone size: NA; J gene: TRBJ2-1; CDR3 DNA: TGTGCCAGCAGATTTGGGGGGGCGGGAGGCCCATTCGAGCAGTTCTTC; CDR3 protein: CASRFGGAGGPFEQFF
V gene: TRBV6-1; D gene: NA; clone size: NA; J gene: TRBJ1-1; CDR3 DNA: TGTGCCAGCAGTGTCGGGAACAGAGGGGGGAACACTGAAGCTTTCTTT; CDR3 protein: CASSVGNRGGNTEAFF
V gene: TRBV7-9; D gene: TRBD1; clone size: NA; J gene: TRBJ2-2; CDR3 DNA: TGTGCCAGCAAGGACAGGGACCTAGCGCGGGGCACCGGGGAGCTGTTTTTT; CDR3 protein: CASKDRDLARGTGELFF
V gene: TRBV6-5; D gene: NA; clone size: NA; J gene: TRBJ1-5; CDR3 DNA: TGTGCCAGCAGTCCCAGAGGGACATCGAATCAGCCCCAGCATTTT; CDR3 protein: CASSPRGTSNQPQHF
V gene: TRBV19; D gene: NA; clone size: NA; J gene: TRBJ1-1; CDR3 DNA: TGTGCCAGTAGTATGGTACGGTTAAGTACTGAAGCTTTCTTT; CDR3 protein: CASSMVRLSTEAFF
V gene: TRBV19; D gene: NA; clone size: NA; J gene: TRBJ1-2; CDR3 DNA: TGTGCCAGTAGTCCGCAGGGTTCCTCCTATGGCTACACCTTC; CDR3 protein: CASSPQGSSYGYTF
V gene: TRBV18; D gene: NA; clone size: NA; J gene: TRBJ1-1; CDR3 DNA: TGTGCCAGCTCACAAATGGGGGGGGCCAGGAACACTGAAGCTTTCTTT; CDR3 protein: CASSQMGGARNTEAFF
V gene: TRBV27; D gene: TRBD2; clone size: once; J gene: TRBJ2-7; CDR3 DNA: TGTGCCAGCAGCCGGACTAGCGCAGACTACGAGCAGTACTTC; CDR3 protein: CASSRTSADYEQYF
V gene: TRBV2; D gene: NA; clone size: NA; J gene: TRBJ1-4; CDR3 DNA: TGTGCCAGCAGACCTCACGGGGTACTAAATGAAAAACTGTTTTTT; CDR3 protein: CASRPHGVLNEKLFF
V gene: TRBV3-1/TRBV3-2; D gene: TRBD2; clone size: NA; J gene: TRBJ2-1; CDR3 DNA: TGTGCCAGCAGCCCGGGACTAGCGGGAGGGCCGATGAGCTCCTACAATGAGCAGTTCTTC; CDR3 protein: CASSPGLAGGPMSSYNEQFF
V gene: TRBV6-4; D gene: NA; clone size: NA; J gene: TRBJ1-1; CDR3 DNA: TGTGCCAGCAGGTCAGCTGGAGAAGCTAAGGCTTTCTTT; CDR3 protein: CASRSAGEAKAFF
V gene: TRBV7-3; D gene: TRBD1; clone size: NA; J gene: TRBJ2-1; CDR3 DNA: TGTGCCAGCAGCTCGACAGGGGGAATGGACTACAATGAGCAGTTCTTC; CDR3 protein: CASSSTGGMDYNEQFF
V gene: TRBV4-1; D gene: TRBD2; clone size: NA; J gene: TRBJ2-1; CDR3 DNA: TGCGCCAGCAGCCAAGAGGGACTAGCCCACAATGAGCAGTTCTTC; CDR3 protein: CASSQEGLAHNEQFF
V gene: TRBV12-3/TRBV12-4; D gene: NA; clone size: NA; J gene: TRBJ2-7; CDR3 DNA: TGTGCCAGCAGTCCTCGGACAGTAGAGCAGTACTTC; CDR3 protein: CASSPRTVEQYF
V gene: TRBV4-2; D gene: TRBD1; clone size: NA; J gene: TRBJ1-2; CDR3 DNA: TGTGCCAGCAGCCAACGGGACAGGGTGAACTATGGCTACACCTTC; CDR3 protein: CASSQRDRVNYGYTF
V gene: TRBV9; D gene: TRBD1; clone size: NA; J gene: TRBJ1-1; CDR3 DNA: TGTGCCAGCAGCACGACGGACAGGGCGGGCACTGAAGCTTTCTTT; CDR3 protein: CASSTTDRAGTEAFF